These 31 T cell receptor beta chains originate from one sample sequenced in a study of blood T cells in healthy people across ages. Using a J-beta primer mix together with a sample-barcoded 5' primer, a second PCR was run for roughly 7 to 12 cycles. TCRdb re-called the 5' RACE reads with MiXCR, one entry per CDR3 protein. The table has roughly 900,000 distinct CDR3 sequences, 29% seen once; the top ten hold around 16%. Sequencing used blood. These receptors all stem from a woman over 75 in good health.

Concerning this clonotype itself: This sequence may be a read error, since a much larger clone differs from it by one base. The V and J genes are TRBV6-2 or TRBV6-3 and TRBJ1-2; D may be TRBD1 (6 bases). The CDR3 has 14 residues. CDR1 MNHEY and CDR2 SVGEGT come from the germline V gene. CDR3 in DNA: TGTGCCGGCAGTTCCCCCGGGACATACTATGGCTACACCTTC. It translates to CAGSSPGTYYGYTF.

The sample holds a few counts of this clonotype. The J gene is TRBJ2-5, the V gene TRBV7-2, with 13 bases fitting TRBD2. Looked up from germline, CDR1 is SGHTA and CDR2 is FQGNSA. The CDR3 runs to 15 residues. V gave up 5 bases and J gave up 11 bases; unmatched junction bases: 11. Here the CDR3 DNA reads TGTGCCAGCAGCCCGGGGACTAGCGGGGTTCATGAGCAGTACTTC. Its translation: CASSPGTSGVHEQYF.

The sample holds many counts of this clonotype. The CDR3: CASSFLAGGGRSDTQYF. CDR3 bases: TGTGCCAGCAGCTTTTTGGCCGGGGGGGGCCGGTCAGATACGCAGTATTTT. The V gene is TRBV7-2, the J gene TRBJ2-3, with 8 bases fitting TRBD2. Germline values: CDR1 SGHTA, CDR2 FQGNSA. This CDR3 contains 17 residues. V was pared by 3 bases and J by 4 bases, with 12 bases of the junction left unmatched.

This clonotype was counted only a few times. The genes are TRBV3-1 and TRBJ1-6, with 10 bases identical to TRBD1. The CDR3 consists of 16 residues. Germline trimming cut 1 base from V and 7 bases from J; bases unmatched to any gene: 4. Germline-derived CDR1 and CDR2 are LGHDT and YNNKEL (reference sequence). CDR3 in DNA: TGTGCCAGCAGCCAAGGGGTGACAGGGGGCAATTCACCCCTCCACTTT. Residues: CASSQGVTGGNSPLHF.

This clonotype was detected a few times. The junction departs from the called germline gene at one end, perhaps through a read error. The chain links TRBV6-2 or TRBV6-3 to TRBJ1-5; tentatively, D is TRBD1 (6 bases). Germline CDR1 MNHEY, CDR2 SVGEGT. This CDR3 spans 15 amino acids. The CDR3 is CTSSLFGQRNQPQHF. The CDR3 DNA is TGTACCAGCAGTTTGTTTGGACAGAGAAATCAGCCCCAGCATTTT.

The CDR3 region is CASRPGNTGELFF. The CDR3 nucleotides are TGTGCCAGCAGACCAGGGAACACCGGGGAGCTGTTTTTT. The chain links TRBV12-3 or TRBV12-4 to TRBJ2-2, with D unresolved. V lost 6 bases to trimming and J lost 1 base, with 6 bases between them. The CDR3 extends over 13 amino acids.

The CDR3 DNA follows: TGTGCCAGCAGTGAACAGGGGGCGACGAACACTGAAGCTTTCTTT. Translating it yields CASSEQGATNTEAFF. The chain links TRBV25-1 to TRBJ1-1, with 8 bases that match TRBD1. J was trimmed by 1 base and V by 2 bases; bases with no gene match: 3. CDR3 length equals 15 residues. CDR1 is MGHDK, CDR2 SYGVNS, per germline. The full variable domain, completed using reference TRBV25-1 and TRBJ1-1, is EADIYQTPRYLVIGTGKKITLECSQTMGHDKMYWYQQDPGMELHLIHYSYGVNSTEKGDLSSESTVSRIRTEHFPLTLESARPSHTSQYLCASSEQGATNTEAFFGQGTRLTVV.

This chain joins TRBV15 and TRBJ1-5, with unresolved D. CDR1 is LNHNV and CDR2 is YYDKDF in the germline V gene (reference sequence). The CDR3 runs to 15 residues. V dropped 0 bases and J dropped 3 bases, with 9 bases sitting between them. The CDR3 here is CATSRDGRTNQPQHF. The CDR3 DNA follows: TGTGCCACCAGCAGAGATGGGCGGACCAATCAGCCCCAGCATTTT. The full variable domain, its missing parts supplied by reference TRBV15 and TRBJ1-5, is DAMVIQNPRYQVTQFGKPVTLSCSQTLNHNVMYWYQQKSSQAPKLLFHYYDKDFNNEADTPDNFQSRRPNTSFCFLDIRSPGLGDTAMYLCATSRDGRTNQPQHFGDGTRLSIL.

This clonotype was counted only a few times. A much larger clone differs from this one at a single base, so this may be a read error. The chain links TRBV7-6 to TRBJ2-3; D not certain. Germline V gives CDR1 SGHVS, CDR2 FNYEAQ. The CDR3 loop spans 13 amino acids. The CDR3 DNA is TGTGCCGGCAGCCCCCAGGACGGAGATACGCAGTATTTT. Its translation: CAGSPQDGDTQYF. Supplemented by reference TRBV7-6 and TRBJ2-3, the full variable domain reads GAGVSQSPRYKVTKRGQDVALRCDPISGHVSLYWYRQALGQGPEFLTYFNYEAQQDKSGLPNDRFSAERPEGSISTLTIQRTEQRDSAMYRCAGSPQDGDTQYFGPGTRLTVL.

The CDR3 coding sequence is TGTGCCAGCAGTTTTCTGGAAAGGGGCTATGGCTACACCTTC. Translation: CASSFLERGYGYTF. The chain links TRBV12-3 or TRBV12-4 to TRBJ1-2; a weak D match, TRBD1 (5 bases). The CDR3 has 14 residues. V lost 3 bases and J 4 bases, leaving 12 bases between the germline ends.

The table lists this clonotype with a few counts. This chain joins TRBV28 and TRBJ1-1; tentatively, D is TRBD1 (6 bases). The CDR3 has 15 residues. Trimming removed 1 base from V and 1 base from J, with 10 bases in between. Germline CDR1 is MDHEN and CDR2 is SYDVKM. In DNA form, the CDR3 reads TGTGCCAGCAGTTTATTGACAGGATCGAACACTGAAGCTTTCTTT. The encoded protein is CASSLLTGSNTEAFF.

The chain has TRBV11-3 and TRBJ2-2, with TRBD1 matching over 11 bases. Germline CDR1 is SGHNT and CDR2 is YENEEA. This CDR3 comprises 17 residues. Trimming cost V 1 base and J 0 bases; bases outside gene matches: 1. The CDR3 coding sequence is TGTGCCAGCAGCTTAGGGACAGGGGGCCCGAACACCGGGGAGCTGTTTTTT. Translated, it gives CASSLGTGGPNTGELFF.

This clonotype was counted ten times or more. This sequence joins TRBV6-5 and TRBJ1-5, with 7 bases matching TRBD1. The CDR3 has 13 residues. The ends lost 9 bases at V and 6 bases at J; junction bases unmatched: 8. Germline CDR1 MNHEY, CDR2 SVGAGI. The CDR3 loop reads CASSPDRAQPQHF. The CDR3 DNA follows: TGTGCCAGTTCCCCCGACAGGGCTCAGCCCCAGCATTTT.

This clonotype was seen ten or more times. The V gene is TRBV29-1, the J gene TRBJ2-5; 11 nucleotides align to TRBD2. The germline V gene has CDR1 SQVTM and CDR2 ANQGSEA. The CDR3 has 13 amino acids. Trimming at V came to 8 bases and at J to 1 base, leaving 3 bases not matched to a gene. The CDR3 sequence is CSTSGGLQETQYF. The CDR3 DNA reads as TGCAGCACTAGCGGGGGCCTCCAAGAGACCCAGTACTTC.

This clonotype was observed at least ten times. This chain links TRBV12-3 or TRBV12-4 with TRBJ2-4; D possibly corresponds to TRBD2 (7 bases). Deletions cut 5 bases from V and 6 bases from J, with 17 bases between. The CDR3 contains 15 residues. The CDR3 loop is CASSTNQGRANIQYF. The CDR3, as DNA: TGTGCCAGCAGTACCAATCAGGGGAGGGCAAACATTCAGTACTTC.

This clonotype was observed many times. V is TRBV6-6 and J is TRBJ1-1; 8 bases are shared with TRBD1. V was clipped by 4 bases and J by 5 bases; unmatched bases: 12. Germline CDR1 reads MNHNY; CDR2 reads SVGAGI (reference sequence). The CDR3 is 16 amino acids. The CDR3 DNA sequence: TGTGCCAGCAGTTCCCCGCGTGGAACAGGGGGGACTGAAGCTTTCTTT. Protein product: CASSSPRGTGGTEAFF.

Remarks on this clonotype: A read error may explain this, as a much larger clone is one base away. This chain uses TRBV30 with TRBJ2-5; D unresolved. Germline V gene data show CDR1 as GTSNPN and CDR2 as SVGIG (reference sequence). The length of the CDR3 is 11 residues. Written as DNA, the CDR3 is TGTGCCTGGAGTCAGGCGAAGACCCGGTACTTC. It specifies CAWSQAKTRYF.

The chain recombines TRBV7-2 with TRBJ2-4, with D uncertain. From germline, CDR1 is SGHTA and CDR2 FQGNSA. Trimming stripped 4 bases from V and 2 bases from J, with 18 bases between. This CDR3 is built from 17 residues. DNA for the CDR3: TGTGCCAGCAGCTCGCCTACGGGTTTACAAACCAAAAACATTCAGTACTTC. Translation gives CASSSPTGLQTKNIQYF.

This clonotype was seen many times. CDR3 sequence: CASHTGRNEQFF. The DNA of the CDR3 is TGTGCCAGCCATACAGGGAGGAATGAGCAGTTCTTC. V is TRBV7-9 and J is TRBJ2-1, with D perhaps given as TRBD1 or TRBD2 (6 bases each). V lost 8 bases and J lost 7, with 12 bases in between. Germline lookup yields CDR1 SEHNR and CDR2 FQNEAQ (reference sequence). The CDR3 loop spans 12 amino acids.

As for this clonotype: This may be a read error, as it is one base from a much larger clone. The V and J genes are TRBV5-1 and TRBJ1-2; possible D gene TRBD1, 5 bases. V lost 3 bases, J lost 3 bases, and 9 bases lay in between. The CDR3 has 13 amino acids. The germline V gene encodes CDR1 SGHRS and CDR2 YFSETQ. The CDR3 loop reads CASSSAQDYGYTF. Written as DNA, the CDR3 is TGCGCCAGCAGCTCGGCACAGGACTATGGCTACACCTTC.

Note on this clonotype: Given a much more abundant clone one base away, this may be a read error. The chain uses TRBV12-3 or TRBV12-4 and TRBJ1-2; 9 nucleotides line up with TRBD1. V gave up 6 bases and J gave up 5 bases; unmatched junction bases: 7. The CDR3 loop spans 14 amino acids. Written as DNA, the CDR3 is TGTGCCAGCAGGTTCGCGGACAGGGGTTATGGCTACACCTTC. It codes for CASRFADRGYGYTF.

This clonotype was recorded at least ten times. The chain links TRBV20-1 to TRBJ1-2; 7 bases agree with TRBD1. With 6 bases clipped from V and 8 bases from J, the junction kept 12 bases outside the gene matches. CDR1 and CDR2 from the germline V gene are DFQATT and SNEGSKA (reference sequence). CDR3 length: 13 amino acids. The CDR3 sequence: CSAQHATGQGYTF. The CDR3 coding sequence is TGCAGTGCCCAACACGCGACAGGGCAGGGCTACACCTTC.

The chain combines TRBV3-1 with TRBJ2-3, with D tentatively TRBD1 (6 bases). Looked up from germline, CDR1 is LGHDT and CDR2 is YNNKEL (reference sequence). This CDR3 contains 15 residues. The V gene lost 4 bases and the J gene lost 0 bases, with 11 bases spanning the gap. The CDR3 protein is CASSPGQRSTDTQYF. The CDR3 nucleotides read TGTGCCAGCAGCCCAGGACAGCGGAGCACAGATACGCAGTATTTT.

The chain uses TRBV7-2 and TRBJ1-2; no firm D call. The germline gives CDR1 SGHTA, CDR2 FQGNSA. Deletions cut 1 base from V and 7 bases from J, with 16 bases between. There are 15 residues in the CDR3. CDR3 nucleotides: TGTGCCAGCAGCTTAGATCCCTCGGCAGTTCCTGGCTACACCTTC. This sequence encodes CASSLDPSAVPGYTF. Supplemented by reference TRBV7-2 and TRBJ1-2, the full variable domain reads GAGVSQSPSNKVTEKGKDVELRCDPISGHTALYWYRQSLGQGLEFLIYFQGNSAPDKSGLPSDRFSAERTGGSVSTLTIQRTQQEDSAVYLCASSLDPSAVPGYTFGSGTRLTVV.

The V gene is TRBV10-3, the J gene TRBJ2-7; TRBD1 aligns across 10 bases. CDR3 size: 16 residues. Unmatched junction bases numbered 10, after V lost 6 bases and J lost 2 bases. CDR1 and CDR2 from the germline V gene are ENHRY and SYGVKD. The CDR3 nucleotides read TGTGCCATCAGCACGGGACAGGGGAAAAATCCCTACGAGCAGTACTTC. Its translation: CAISTGQGKNPYEQYF.

This clonotype was seen many times. The rearrangement joins TRBV4-2 to TRBJ1-2, with 7 positions matching TRBD1. J gave up 2 bases and V 0 bases, and 6 bases lay outside the gene matches. The CDR3 has 16 amino acids. Per germline, CDR1 LGHNA and CDR2 YNFKEQ. The CDR3 bases are TGTGCCAGCAGCCAAGACACTTTGACAGGGAACTATGGCTACACCTTC. This gives the protein CASSQDTLTGNYGYTF.

This clonotype was seen a few times. A much larger clone differs by one base, so this may be a read error. The genes are TRBV27 and TRBJ2-1; TRBD2 agrees at 12 bases. Germline values: CDR1 MNHEY, CDR2 SMNVEV (reference sequence). The CDR3 has 15 residues. J gave up 13 bases and V 5 bases, and 12 bases lay outside the gene matches. CDR3: CASSPSGGEMETQFF. DNA of the CDR3: TGTGCCAGCAGTCCTAGCGGGGGGGAGATGGAGACCCAGTTCTTC.

In the case of this clonotype: This may be a read error, as it is one base from a much larger clone. V gene TRBV25-1 combines with J gene TRBJ2-1; 9 bases are a match to TRBD2. Germline V gene lookup returns CDR1 MGHDK and CDR2 SYGVNS. V gave up 4 bases and J gave up 8 bases; unmatched junction bases: 6. This CDR3 is 14 amino acids long. CDR3 coding DNA: TGTGCCAGCAGTGCGGCGGGGGGGCACGATGAGCAGTTCTTC. Its protein product is CASSAAGGHDEQFF.

The chain couples TRBV11-2 to TRBJ2-1, with 12 bases fitting TRBD2. V lost 5 bases and J lost 2; bases outside the gene matches: 7. The length of the CDR3 is 17 residues. Germline CDR1 reads SGHAT; CDR2 reads FQNNGV. The CDR3 bases are TGTGCCAGCAGCATACTAGCGGGGGGCCTCACCTACAATGAGCAGTTCTTC. As protein: CASSILAGGLTYNEQFF.

This clonotype occurred many times. The chain employs TRBV6-5 and TRBJ1-1; D is unclear. CDR1 MNHEY and CDR2 SVGAGI come from the germline V gene. This CDR3 is built from 17 residues. Trimming removed 0 bases from V and 5 bases from J, with 19 bases in between. CDR3 loop: CASSYSTPRPRGTEAFF. The CDR3 DNA sequence: TGTGCCAGCAGTTACTCGACACCCCGGCCCCGGGGAACTGAAGCTTTCTTT.

Notes on this clonotype: At one boundary the junction diverges from the germline segment, which might be a read error. This chain joins TRBV7-2 and TRBJ2-3; D not certain. This CDR3 contains 13 residues. Germline lookup yields CDR1 SGHTA and CDR2 FQGNSA. The CDR3, as DNA: TGTGCCCGCAGCTTAGGCAGCACAGATACGCAGTATTTT. Protein: CARSLGSTDTQYF.